The 27 T cell receptor beta chains below were found in one sample sequenced in a study of long-term antiretroviral therapy in people with HIV. The immunoSEQ assay was v3.0, run at survey level. Some clones are missing from TCRdb's copy, which holds only in-frame ones; the method was immunoSEQ multiplex PCR. The sample contains 14,000 or so clones, 80% to 85% of which appear only once. Sequencing used unsorted PBMCs, obtained 1.8 years before starting antiretroviral therapy. The source of these receptors is a woman aged 35 to 49 with HIV.

The chain links TRBV7-9 to TRBJ2-7, with 11 bases identical to TRBD2. The CDR3 consists of 18 residues. Germline trimming cut 5 bases from V and 3 bases from J; bases unmatched to any gene: 15. The germline V gene has CDR1 SEHNR and CDR2 FQNEAQ (reference sequence). The CDR3 coding sequence is TGTGCCAGCAGCCCTCGAGGGCTAGCGGGAGGAACCGACTACGAGCAGTACTTC. This encodes CASSPRGLAGGTDYEQYF.

This chain joins TRBV5-1 and TRBJ2-6; D is undetermined. Germline CDR1 is SGHRS and CDR2 is YFSETQ. V lost 0 bases to trimming and J lost 6 bases, with 16 bases between them. The CDR3 runs 17 residues. This CDR3 is CASSLAGQQLVANVLTF. The CDR3 DNA follows: TGCGCCAGCAGCTTGGCCGGTCAACAGCTTGTGGCCAACGTCCTGACTTTC.

The V gene is TRBV4-2, the J gene TRBJ2-1; tentatively, D is TRBD2 (6 bases). The CDR3 is 13 amino acids. V was cut by 3 bases and J by 14 bases, with 17 bases left in between. CDR1 is LGHNA and CDR2 is YNFKEQ in the germline V gene. The CDR3 bases are TGTGCCAGCAGCCAGCACACCGGGGGAATCGAGTTCTTC. Encoded protein: CASSQHTGGIEFF.

The chain is built from TRBV7-3 and TRBJ2-1; D may match TRBD1 or TRBD2 (5 bases each). In germline, CDR1 is SGHTA, CDR2 FQGTGA. V dropped 5 bases and J dropped 5 bases, with 16 bases sitting between them. There are 15 residues in the CDR3. The chain's CDR3 is CASSPGPNPNNEQFF. Here the CDR3 DNA reads TGTGCCAGCAGCCCGGGGCCGAATCCCAACAATGAGCAGTTCTTC.

V usage is TRBV7-2 and J usage is TRBJ2-3; D ambiguous. Trimming left V 5 bases short and J 1 base short, with 10 bases between. The CDR3 totals 14 residues. The germline V gene encodes CDR1 SGHTA and CDR2 FQGNSA. The CDR3 coding sequence is TGTGCCAGCAGCCTAGGGCCCGGCACAGATACGCAGTATTTT. The encoded protein is CASSLGPGTDTQYF.

The V gene is TRBV27, the J gene TRBJ1-2; 7 bases agree with TRBD1. The germline CDR1 and CDR2 sequences are MNHEY and SMNVEV (reference sequence). The CDR3 loop spans 15 amino acids. Trimming at V came to 2 bases and at J to 4 bases, leaving 7 bases not matched to a gene. The DNA of the CDR3 is TGTGCCAGCAGTTTAATCAGGGGGGGCTCCTATGGCTACACCTTC. Its protein is CASSLIRGGSYGYTF.

This chain connects TRBV9 to TRBJ2-7; D not certain. CDR1 is SGDLS and CDR2 is YYNGEE in the germline V gene. The CDR3 is 14 residues long. V was clipped by 4 bases and J by 1 base, with 12 bases between them. The CDR3 region is CASSPRRSSYEQYF. The CDR3 nucleotides are TGTGCCAGCAGCCCGAGACGGAGTTCCTACGAGCAGTACTTC.

This clone was recorded only once. J is TRBJ1-5 and V is TRBV4-1, with D possibly TRBD1 on 5 matching bases. The germline V gene has CDR1 MGHRA and CDR2 YSYEKL. V was shortened by 1 base and J by 0 bases, with 7 bases between the two germline ends. The length of the CDR3 is 15 residues. CDR3: CASSQGQNSNQPQHF. DNA of the CDR3: TGCGCCAGCAGCCAAGGACAGAATAGCAATCAGCCCCAGCATTTT.

This sequence joins TRBV7-9 and TRBJ1-5; D gene uncertain. The CDR3 sequence is 14 residues long. The V end lost 5 bases, the J end lost 4 bases, and 12 bases lay between the germline ends. Germline CDR1 SEHNR, CDR2 FQNEAQ (reference sequence). The CDR3 DNA reads TGTGCCAGCAGCACAACCAGCTATAATCAGCCCCAGCATTTT. Translated, it gives CASSTTSYNQPQHF.

This clone was recorded a few times. The J gene is TRBJ1-2, the V gene TRBV7-9; TRBD1 might be the D (5 bases). Germline lookup yields CDR1 SEHNR and CDR2 FQNEAQ (reference sequence). The CDR3 is 12 amino acids. Trimming stripped 5 bases from V and 4 bases from J, with 8 bases between. CDR3 nucleotides: TGTGCCAGCAGCGAAGGGACCTATGGCTACACCTTC. Residues: CASSEGTYGYTF.

In nucleotides, the CDR3 is TGTGCCAGCAGTGACGGTGGGAATTCAGGGGCCAACGTCCTGACTTTC. Residues: CASSDGGNSGANVLTF. This sequence joins TRBV6-1 and TRBJ2-6; D is ambiguous. V was clipped by 3 bases and J by 4 bases, with 13 bases between them. The CDR3 totals 16 residues. In germline, CDR1 is MNHNS, CDR2 SASEGT.

The chain couples TRBV4-1 to TRBJ1-2; D remains ambiguous. The CDR3 consists of 14 residues. Deletions cut 3 bases from V and 5 bases from J, with 13 bases between. Germline loops: CDR1 MGHRA, CDR2 YSYEKL. CDR3 amino acids: CASSHLGQVYGYTF. The CDR3 DNA reads TGCGCCAGCAGCCACCTCGGGCAGGTTTATGGCTACACCTTC.

The chain employs TRBV27 and TRBJ2-7, with TRBD2 matching over 13 bases. CDR1 is MNHEY and CDR2 is SMNVEV in the germline V gene (reference sequence). V gave up 6 bases and J gave up 4 bases; unmatched junction bases: 6. CDR3 length equals 15 residues. The CDR3, as DNA: TGTGCCAGCAGAACCGGGACTAGCGGGAAGTACGAGCAGTACTTC. Its translation: CASRTGTSGKYEQYF.

The rearrangement uses TRBV25-1 and TRBJ2-1, with D maybe TRBD1 (6 bases). Looked up from germline, CDR1 is MGHDK and CDR2 is SYGVNS. Trimming removed 2 bases from V and 0 bases from J, with 14 bases in between. This CDR3 has 17 amino acids. Written as DNA, the CDR3 is TGTGCCAGCAGTGAACCTACAGGGTCCAGCTCCTACAATGAGCAGTTCTTC. It is translated as CASSEPTGSSSYNEQFF.

The chain recombines TRBV15 with TRBJ2-7; D is possibly TRBD1 (6 bases). Trimming pared 3 bases from V and 3 bases from J, leaving 12 bases between. CDR1 and CDR2 (germline): LNHNV, YYDKDF (reference sequence). This CDR3 spans 14 amino acids. The CDR3 sequence is CATSSETGLYEQYF. CDR3 nucleotide sequence: TGTGCCACCAGCAGTGAGACAGGTCTCTACGAGCAGTACTTC.

By share of the sample, this clone is large. CDR3 in DNA: TGTGCCAGCAGCGCAATTCTAGGCCTGCCGGTCTATGGCTACACCTTC. The encoded protein is CASSAILGLPVYGYTF. The chain carries TRBV16 and TRBJ1-2; no firm D call. The CDR3 spans 16 residues. Germline V gene sequence: CDR1 KGHSY, CDR2 FQNENV. The germline V and J ends were trimmed by 5 bases and 4 bases, with 20 bases remaining between them.

This sequence joins TRBV7-9 and TRBJ2-7; possible D gene TRBD2, 5 bases. The V and J ends lost 3 bases and 3 bases respectively, with 12 bases between them. Germline CDR1 reads SEHNR; CDR2 reads FQNEAQ (reference sequence). The CDR3 sequence is 14 residues long. CDR3 protein: CASSFGAEIYEQYF. CDR3 nucleotides: TGTGCCAGCAGCTTTGGAGCGGAGATCTACGAGCAGTACTTC.

J is TRBJ1-1 and V is TRBV4-1, with TRBD1 matching over 8 bases. J lost 10 bases, V lost 2 bases, and 15 bases had no gene match. CDR3 length: 16 amino acids. Germline V gene lookup returns CDR1 MGHRA and CDR2 YSYEKL. The CDR3 region has the DNA TGCGCCAGCAGCCAAAAAGGCGGAGACAGGGGAAGAAGAGCTTTCTTT. This gives the protein CASSQKGGDRGRRAFF.

The rearrangement joins TRBV27 to TRBJ1-2; D is undetermined. Per germline, CDR1 MNHEY and CDR2 SMNVEV (reference sequence). V was shortened by 3 bases and J by 6 bases, with 11 bases between the two germline ends. This CDR3 comprises 13 residues. CDR3 protein: CASSFAGFHGYTF. The CDR3 coding sequence is TGTGCCAGCAGTTTTGCGGGGTTCCATGGCTACACCTTC.

The chain uses TRBV4-3 and TRBJ2-7, with D perhaps TRBD1 (5 bases). Germline V gene sequence: CDR1 LGHNA, CDR2 YSLEER. Trimming left V 1 base short and J 2 bases short, with 12 bases between. The CDR3 has 15 amino acids. This CDR3 is CASSQVVAGPYEQYF. The CDR3, as DNA: TGCGCCAGCAGCCAAGTGGTGGCAGGGCCCTACGAGCAGTACTTC.

The J gene is TRBJ1-1, the V gene TRBV28; D unclear. This CDR3 is 13 amino acids long. Germline CDR1 reads MDHEN; CDR2 reads SYDVKM. Trimming took 8 bases from V and 2 from J, leaving 12 bases between them. CDR3 nucleotide sequence: TGTGCCAGCTCTACGGGGATTAACACTGAAGCTTTCTTT. Its protein product is CASSTGINTEAFF.

The chain has TRBV5-1 and TRBJ1-2, with 9 positions matching TRBD1. Germline CDR1 is SGHRS and CDR2 is YFSETQ. V lost 0 bases, J lost 3 bases, and 12 bases stayed unmatched. The CDR3 has 18 residues. The CDR3 nucleotides read TGCGCCAGCAGCTTGGGCGTTACCGGGACAGGGATCGACTATGGCTACACCTTC. It yields the protein CASSLGVTGTGIDYGYTF.

This sequence joins TRBV2 and TRBJ2-5, with 9 bases that match TRBD2. The CDR3 covers 16 residues. Trimming at V came to 8 bases and at J to 1 base, leaving 11 bases not matched to a gene. Germline CDR1 reads SNHLY; CDR2 reads FYNNEI. The CDR3, as DNA: TGTGCCAGCGGGAGGAGTACTAGCGGGCCCCAAGAGACCCAGTACTTC. As protein: CASGRSTSGPQETQYF.

This CDR3 is CASSSRVSGELFF. Here the CDR3 DNA reads TGTGCCAGCAGCTCTAGGGTGTCCGGGGAGCTGTTTTTT. V and J are TRBV9 and TRBJ2-2; no reliable D call. V was pared by 4 bases and J by 6 bases, with 10 bases between. The germline V gene encodes CDR1 SGDLS and CDR2 YYNGEE. This CDR3 is 13 amino acids long.

The chain joins TRBV5-1 to TRBJ2-1, with unresolved D. Germline CDR1 is SGHRS and CDR2 is YFSETQ. The CDR3 is 12 residues long. V gave up 0 bases and J gave up 10 bases, with 8 bases separating them. The CDR3 DNA reads TGCGCCAGCAGCTTGGCCTACGGGGAGCAGTTCTTC. Its translation: CASSLAYGEQFF. The full variable domain, rest sourced from reference TRBV5-1 and TRBJ2-1, is KAGVTQTPRYLIKTRGQQVTLSCSPISGHRSVSWYQQTPGQGLQFLFEYFSETQRNKGNFPGRFSGRQFSNSRSEMNVSTLELGDSALYLCASSLAYGEQFFGPGTRLTVL.

The CDR3 coding sequence is TGCGCCAGCAGCTTGGTGGCTAGCGGGACCTACAATGAGCAGTTCTTC. Encoded protein: CASSLVASGTYNEQFF. V and J are TRBV5-1 and TRBJ2-1; 9 nucleotides match TRBD2. V shed 0 bases and J 2 bases; nucleotides not matched to a gene: 3. The CDR3 totals 16 residues. Germline V gives CDR1 SGHRS, CDR2 YFSETQ.

The V and J genes are TRBV4-2 and TRBJ2-7; 11 bases map to TRBD2. CDR1 is LGHNA, CDR2 YNFKEQ, per germline. With V trimmed by 4 bases and J by 6 bases, 5 bases remained unmatched. The CDR3 is 14 amino acids. The CDR3 here is CASSLLTSGIEQYF. CDR3 sequence (DNA): TGTGCCAGCAGCCTTCTGACTAGCGGGATCGAGCAGTACTTC.